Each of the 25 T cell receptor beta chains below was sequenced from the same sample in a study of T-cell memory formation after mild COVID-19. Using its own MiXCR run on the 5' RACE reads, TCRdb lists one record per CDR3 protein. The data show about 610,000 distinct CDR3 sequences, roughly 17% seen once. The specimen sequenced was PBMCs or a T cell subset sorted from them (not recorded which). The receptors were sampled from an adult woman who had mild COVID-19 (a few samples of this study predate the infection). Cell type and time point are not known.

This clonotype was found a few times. The CDR3 spells CASSSEATNEKLFF. CDR3 coding DNA: TGTGCCAGCAGCTCCGAAGCAACTAATGAAAAACTGTTTTTT. This chain uses TRBV4-2 with TRBJ1-4; no reliable D call. V was shortened by 5 bases and J by 0 bases, with 7 bases between the two germline ends. Germline values: CDR1 LGHNA, CDR2 YNFKEQ. The CDR3 is made up of 14 amino acids.

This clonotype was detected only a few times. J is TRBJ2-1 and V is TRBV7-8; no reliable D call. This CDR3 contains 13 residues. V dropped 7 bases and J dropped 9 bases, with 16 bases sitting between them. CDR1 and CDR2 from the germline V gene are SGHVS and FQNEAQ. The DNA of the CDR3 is TGTGCCAGCACCCCAGCCGCTAGGGCTGAGCAGTTCTTC. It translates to CASTPAARAEQFF.

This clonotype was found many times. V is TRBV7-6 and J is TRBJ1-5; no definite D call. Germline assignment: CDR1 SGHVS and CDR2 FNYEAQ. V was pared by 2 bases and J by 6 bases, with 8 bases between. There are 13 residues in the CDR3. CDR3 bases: TGTGCCAGCAGCTTAAACCTTCGTCAGCCCCAGCATTTT. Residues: CASSLNLRQPQHF.

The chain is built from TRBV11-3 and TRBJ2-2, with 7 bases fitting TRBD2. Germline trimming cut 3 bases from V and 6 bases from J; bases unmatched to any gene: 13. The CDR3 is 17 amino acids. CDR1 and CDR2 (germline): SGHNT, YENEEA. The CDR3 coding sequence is TGTGCCAGCAGCTTTCGGCGGACTAGAAGTGGCTCCGGGGAGCTGTTTTTT. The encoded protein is CASSFRRTRSGSGELFF.

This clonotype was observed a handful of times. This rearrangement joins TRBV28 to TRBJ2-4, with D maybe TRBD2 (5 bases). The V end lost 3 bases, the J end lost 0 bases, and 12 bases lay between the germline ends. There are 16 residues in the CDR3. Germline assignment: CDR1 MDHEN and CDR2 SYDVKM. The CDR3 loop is CASSFPADLAKNIQYF. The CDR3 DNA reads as TGTGCCAGCAGTTTCCCAGCGGACCTAGCCAAAAACATTCAGTACTTC.

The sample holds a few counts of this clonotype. CDR3: CASSLFSGASYEQYF. DNA of the CDR3: TGTGCCAGCAGCTTGTTTTCAGGGGCGAGCTACGAGCAGTACTTC. V gene TRBV5-6 combines with J gene TRBJ2-7; D may be TRBD1 (6 bases). The germline V and J ends were trimmed by 1 base and 3 bases, with 14 bases remaining between them. The CDR3 contains 15 residues. Germline V gene lookup returns CDR1 SGHDT and CDR2 YYEEEE.

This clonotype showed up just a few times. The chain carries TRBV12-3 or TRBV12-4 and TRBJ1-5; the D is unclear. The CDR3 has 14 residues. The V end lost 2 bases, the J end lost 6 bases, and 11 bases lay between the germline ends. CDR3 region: CASSLSSIFQPQHF. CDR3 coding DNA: TGTGCCAGCAGTTTAAGTTCAATCTTTCAGCCCCAGCATTTT.

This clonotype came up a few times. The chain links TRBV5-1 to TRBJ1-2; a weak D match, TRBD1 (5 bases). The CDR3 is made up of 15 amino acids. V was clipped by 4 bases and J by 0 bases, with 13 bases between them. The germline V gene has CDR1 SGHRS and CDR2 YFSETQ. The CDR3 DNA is TGCGCCAGCAGCCTCCAGGGAGACCCTAACTATGGCTACACCTTC. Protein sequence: CASSLQGDPNYGYTF.

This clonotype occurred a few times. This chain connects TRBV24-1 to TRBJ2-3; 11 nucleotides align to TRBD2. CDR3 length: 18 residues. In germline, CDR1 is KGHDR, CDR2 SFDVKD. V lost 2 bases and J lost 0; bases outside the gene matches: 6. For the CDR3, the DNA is TGTGCCACCAGTGATTCCGGGACTAGCGGCCCTAGCACAGATACGCAGTATTTT. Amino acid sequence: CATSDSGTSGPSTDTQYF.

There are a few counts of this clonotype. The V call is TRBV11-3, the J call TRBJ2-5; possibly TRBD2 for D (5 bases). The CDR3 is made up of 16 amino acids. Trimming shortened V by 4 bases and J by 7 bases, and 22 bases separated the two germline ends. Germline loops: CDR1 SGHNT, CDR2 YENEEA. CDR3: CASSSQASIPQSTQYF. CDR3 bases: TGTGCCAGCAGCTCACAAGCTAGCATCCCTCAATCGACCCAGTACTTC.

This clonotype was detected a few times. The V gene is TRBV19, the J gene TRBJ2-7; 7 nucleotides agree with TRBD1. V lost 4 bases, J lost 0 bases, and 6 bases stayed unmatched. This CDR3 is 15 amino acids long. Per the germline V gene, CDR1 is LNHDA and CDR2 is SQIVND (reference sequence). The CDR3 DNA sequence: TGTGCCAGTAGTACACGACAGGGCACCTCCTACGAGCAGTACTTC. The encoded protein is CASSTRQGTSYEQYF.

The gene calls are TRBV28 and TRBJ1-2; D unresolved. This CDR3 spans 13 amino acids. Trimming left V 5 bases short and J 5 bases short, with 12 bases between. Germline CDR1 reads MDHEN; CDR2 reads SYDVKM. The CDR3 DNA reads TGTGCCAGCAGTCTCCCCTCGGGGTATGGCTACACCTTC. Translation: CASSLPSGYGYTF.

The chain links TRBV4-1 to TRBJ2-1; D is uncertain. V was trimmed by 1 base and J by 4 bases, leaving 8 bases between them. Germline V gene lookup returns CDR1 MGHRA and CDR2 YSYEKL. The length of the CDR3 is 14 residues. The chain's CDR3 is CASSQGAEYNEQFF. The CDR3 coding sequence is TGCGCCAGCAGCCAAGGGGCAGAGTACAATGAGCAGTTCTTC.

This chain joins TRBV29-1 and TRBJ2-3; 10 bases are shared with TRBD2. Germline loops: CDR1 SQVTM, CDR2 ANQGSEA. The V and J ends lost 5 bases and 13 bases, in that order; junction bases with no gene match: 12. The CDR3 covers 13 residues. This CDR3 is CSVSGGARGKEYF. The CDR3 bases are TGCAGCGTTAGCGGGGGGGCACGGGGAAAGGAGTATTTT.

CDR3 in DNA: TGTGCCAGCTCACCACCGGGGGACAGGGGGCTCTTTGAGCAGTACTTC. Its translation is CASSPPGDRGLFEQYF. This sequence joins TRBV18 and TRBJ2-7; 12 bases fit TRBD1. Trimming removed 0 bases from V and 7 bases from J; junction bases left unmatched: 7. This CDR3 region has 16 residues. Germline CDR1 and CDR2: KGHSH and LQKENI.

CDR3 bases: TGTGCCAGCAGTTTTGGACACACCCCACTCTATGGCTACACCTTC. Translated, it gives CASSFGHTPLYGYTF. The V and J genes are TRBV27 and TRBJ1-2, with D perhaps TRBD1 (5 bases). Germline-derived CDR1 and CDR2 are MNHEY and SMNVEV (reference sequence). This CDR3 contains 15 residues. The V gene lost 3 bases and the J gene lost 4 bases, with 15 bases spanning the gap.

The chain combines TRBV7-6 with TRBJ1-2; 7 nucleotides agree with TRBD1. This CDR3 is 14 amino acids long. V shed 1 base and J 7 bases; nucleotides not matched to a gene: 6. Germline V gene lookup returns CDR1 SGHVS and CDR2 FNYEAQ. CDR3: CASSLVQGGGGYTF. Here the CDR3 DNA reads TGTGCCAGCAGCTTAGTCCAGGGGGGCGGTGGCTACACCTTC.

As DNA, the CDR3 is TGTGCCAGCAGCATCCATCGCACAGCAGATACGCAGTATTTT. This codes for CASSIHRTADTQYF. This rearrangement joins TRBV7-9 to TRBJ2-3; D uncertain. Germline lookup yields CDR1 SEHNR and CDR2 FQNEAQ (reference sequence). The CDR3 sequence is 14 residues long. Trimming shortened V by 5 bases and J by 4 bases, and 13 bases separated the two germline ends.

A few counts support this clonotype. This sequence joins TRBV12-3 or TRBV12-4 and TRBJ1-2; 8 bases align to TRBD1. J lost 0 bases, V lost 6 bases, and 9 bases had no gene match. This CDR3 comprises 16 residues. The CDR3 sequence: CASSGQGVTANYGYTF. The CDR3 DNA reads TGTGCCAGCAGCGGACAGGGTGTGACAGCTAACTATGGCTACACCTTC.

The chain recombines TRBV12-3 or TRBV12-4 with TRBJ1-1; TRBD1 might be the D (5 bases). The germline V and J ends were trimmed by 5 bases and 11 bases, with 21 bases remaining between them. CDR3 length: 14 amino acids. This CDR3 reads CASSPRGTPDVAFF. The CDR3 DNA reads TGTGCCAGCAGTCCTCGCGGGACCCCAGACGTGGCTTTCTTT.

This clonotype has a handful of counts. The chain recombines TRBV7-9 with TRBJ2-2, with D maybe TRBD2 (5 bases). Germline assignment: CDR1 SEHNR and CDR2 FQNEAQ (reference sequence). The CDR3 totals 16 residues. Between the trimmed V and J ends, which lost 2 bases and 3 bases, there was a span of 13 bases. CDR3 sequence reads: CASSLSLGADTGELFF. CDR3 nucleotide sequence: TGTGCCAGCAGCTTATCTCTGGGAGCCGACACCGGGGAGCTGTTTTTT. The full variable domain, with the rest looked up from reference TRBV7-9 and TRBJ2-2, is DTGVSQNPRHKITKRGQNVTFRCDPISEHNRLYWYRQTLGQGPEFLTYFQNEAQLEKSRLLSDRFSAERPKGSFSTLEIQRTEQGDSAMYLCASSLSLGADTGELFFGEGSRLTVL.

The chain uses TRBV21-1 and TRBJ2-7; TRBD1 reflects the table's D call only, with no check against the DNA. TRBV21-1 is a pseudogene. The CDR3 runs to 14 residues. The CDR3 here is CASSLIDSYYEQYF. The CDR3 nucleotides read TGTGCCAGCAGCCTAATCGACAGTTACTACGAGCAGTACTTC.

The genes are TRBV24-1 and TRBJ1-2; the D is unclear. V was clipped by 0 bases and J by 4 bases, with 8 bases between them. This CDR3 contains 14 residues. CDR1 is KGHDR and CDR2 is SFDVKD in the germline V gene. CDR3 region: CATSDLDPPYGYTF. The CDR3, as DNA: TGTGCCACCAGTGATTTGGACCCACCCTATGGCTACACCTTC.

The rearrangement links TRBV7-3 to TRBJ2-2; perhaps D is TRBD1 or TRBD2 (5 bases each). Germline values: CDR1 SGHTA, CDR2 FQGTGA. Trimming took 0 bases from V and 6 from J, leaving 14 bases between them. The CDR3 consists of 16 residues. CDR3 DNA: TGTGCCAGCAGCTTAACTCCTGGGACGGCCGCCGGGGAGCTGTTTTTT. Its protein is CASSLTPGTAAGELFF.

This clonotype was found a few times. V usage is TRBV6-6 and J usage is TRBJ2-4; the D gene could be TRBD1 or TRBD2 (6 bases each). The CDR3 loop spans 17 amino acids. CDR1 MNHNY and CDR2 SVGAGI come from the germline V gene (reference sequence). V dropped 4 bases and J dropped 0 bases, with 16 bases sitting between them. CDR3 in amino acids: CASSSPRGGLAKNIQYF. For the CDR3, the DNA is TGTGCCAGCAGTTCCCCCAGGGGAGGATTAGCCAAAAACATTCAGTACTTC.